Described below is a single T cell receptor beta chain sequence and its context. Original processing methods: Amplifying reference gene primers gave estimates of nucleated cell counts. Measured with immunoSEQ multiplex PCR; TCRdb has only the in-frame clones, and not every one. That table gives V, J and clone size, and the DNA gave D and trimming. The table has about 160,000 clones, roughly 90% seen once. The sample originates from a study of blood T cell repertoires in COVID-19. Across the study: The study drew acute and convalescent COVID-19 samples from the United States, Italy and Spain. PBMCs, B-cell-depleted T cells, or T cells were the source of the cDNA or gDNA that made up the material.

The sequence was obtained from a woman aged 60 to 75 who had recovered from COVID-19. Sequenced input: peripheral blood.

CDR3 sequence (DNA): TGCGCCAGCAGACCTAGCGGCCAACTTCAAGAGACCCAGTACTTC. Translated: CASRPSGQLQETQYF. The chain links TRBV5-1 to TRBJ2-5; TRBD2 matches at 7 bases. This CDR3 comprises 15 residues. The V segment lost 5 bases and the J segment 2 bases; nucleotides outside the gene matches: 9. Germline lookup yields CDR1 SGHRS and CDR2 YFSETQ.